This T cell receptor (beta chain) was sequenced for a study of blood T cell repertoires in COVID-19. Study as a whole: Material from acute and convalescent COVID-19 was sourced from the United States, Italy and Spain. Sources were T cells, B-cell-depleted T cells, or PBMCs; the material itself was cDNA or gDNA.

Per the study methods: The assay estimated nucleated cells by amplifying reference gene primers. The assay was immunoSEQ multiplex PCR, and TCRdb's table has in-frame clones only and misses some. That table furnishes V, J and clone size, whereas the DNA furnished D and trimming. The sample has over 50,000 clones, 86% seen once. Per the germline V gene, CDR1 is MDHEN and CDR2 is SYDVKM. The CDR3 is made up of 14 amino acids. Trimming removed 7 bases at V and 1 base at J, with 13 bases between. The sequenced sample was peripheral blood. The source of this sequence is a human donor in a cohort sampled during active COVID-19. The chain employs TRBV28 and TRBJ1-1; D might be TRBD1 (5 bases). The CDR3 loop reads CASTLGGPNTEAFF. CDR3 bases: TGTGCCAGCACCCTGGGGGGTCCGAACACTGAAGCTTTCTTT.